This T cell receptor (beta chain) was retrieved from a study of kidney transplant recipient with SARS-CoV-2 infection. TCRdb passed the reads through MiXCR, listing each CDR3 protein once. This table has approximately 240,000 distinct CDR3 sequences, around 28% appearing once. A note on this clonotype: A much larger clonotype is one base distant, so this may be a read error.

Germline CDR1 reads MNHEY; CDR2 reads SVGEGT. V gave up 4 bases and J gave up 9 bases, with 12 bases separating them. The CDR3 length is 12 residues. J is TRBJ1-1 and V is TRBV6-2 or TRBV6-3; no definite D call. This sequence originates from a male patient in his thirties who had COVID-19 and was a kidney transplant recipient. Part of the T cell pool may stem from the graft donor. Material: a blood sample, obtained at baseline and between days 110 and 120 from a kidney transplant recipient. The chain's CDR3 is CASSLSGKKAFF. The CDR3 DNA is TGTGCCAGCAGTTTATCCGGGAAAAAAGCTTTCTTT.